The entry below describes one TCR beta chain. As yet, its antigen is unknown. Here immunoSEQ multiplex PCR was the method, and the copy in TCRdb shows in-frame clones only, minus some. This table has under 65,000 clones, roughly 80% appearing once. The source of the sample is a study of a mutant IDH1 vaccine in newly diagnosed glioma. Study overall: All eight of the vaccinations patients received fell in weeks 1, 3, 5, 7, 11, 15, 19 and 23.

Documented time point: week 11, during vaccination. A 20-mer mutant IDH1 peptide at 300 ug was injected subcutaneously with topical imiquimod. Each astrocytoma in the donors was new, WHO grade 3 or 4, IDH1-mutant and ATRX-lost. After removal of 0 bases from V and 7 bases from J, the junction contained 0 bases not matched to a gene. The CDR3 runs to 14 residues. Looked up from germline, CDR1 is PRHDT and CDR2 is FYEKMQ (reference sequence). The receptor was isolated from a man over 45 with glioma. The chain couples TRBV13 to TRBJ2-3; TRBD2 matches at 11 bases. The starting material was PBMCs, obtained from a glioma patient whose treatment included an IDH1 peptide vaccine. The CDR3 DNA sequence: TGTGCCAGCAGCTTAGGGACTAGCGGGAATACGCAGTATTTT. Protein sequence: CASSLGTSGNTQYF.